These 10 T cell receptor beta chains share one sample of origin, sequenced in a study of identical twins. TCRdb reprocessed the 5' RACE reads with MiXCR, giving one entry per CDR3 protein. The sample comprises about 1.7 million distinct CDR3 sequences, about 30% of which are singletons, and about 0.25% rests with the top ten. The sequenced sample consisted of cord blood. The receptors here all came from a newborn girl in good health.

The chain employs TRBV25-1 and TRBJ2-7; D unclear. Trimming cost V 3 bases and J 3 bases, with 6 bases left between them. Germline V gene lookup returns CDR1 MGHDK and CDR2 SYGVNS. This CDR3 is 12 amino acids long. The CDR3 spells CASSDYYYEQYF. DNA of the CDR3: TGTGCCAGCAGTGACTACTACTACGAGCAGTACTTC.

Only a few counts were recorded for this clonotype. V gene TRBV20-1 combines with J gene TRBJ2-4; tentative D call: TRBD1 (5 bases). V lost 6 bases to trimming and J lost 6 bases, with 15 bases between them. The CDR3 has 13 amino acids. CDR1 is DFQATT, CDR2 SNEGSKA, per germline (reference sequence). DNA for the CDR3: TGCAGTGCGGCCCGCGGACAAGGAAACATTCAGTACTTC. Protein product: CSAARGQGNIQYF.

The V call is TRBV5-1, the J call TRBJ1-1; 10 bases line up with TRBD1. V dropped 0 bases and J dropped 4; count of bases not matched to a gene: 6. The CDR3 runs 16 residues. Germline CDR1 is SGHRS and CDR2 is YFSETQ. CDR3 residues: CASSLGQGAGGTEAFF. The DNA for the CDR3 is TGCGCCAGCAGCTTGGGACAGGGGGCCGGGGGCACTGAAGCTTTCTTT.

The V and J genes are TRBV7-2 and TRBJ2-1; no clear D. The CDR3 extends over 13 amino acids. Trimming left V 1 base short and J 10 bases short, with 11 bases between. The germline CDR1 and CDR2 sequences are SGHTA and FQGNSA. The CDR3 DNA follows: TGTGCCAGCAGCTTAGACCTGGTCGGGGAGCAGTTCTTC. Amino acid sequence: CASSLDLVGEQFF. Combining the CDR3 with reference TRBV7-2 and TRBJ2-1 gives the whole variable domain GAGVSQSPSNKVTEKGKDVELRCDPISGHTALYWYRQSLGQGLEFLIYFQGNSAPDKSGLPSDRFSAERTGGSVSTLTIQRTQQEDSAVYLCASSLDLVGEQFFGPGTRLTVL.

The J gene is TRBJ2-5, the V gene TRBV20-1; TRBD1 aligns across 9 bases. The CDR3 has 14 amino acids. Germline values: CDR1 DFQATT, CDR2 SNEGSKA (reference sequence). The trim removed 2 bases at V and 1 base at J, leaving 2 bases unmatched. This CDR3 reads CSARPTGGQETQYF. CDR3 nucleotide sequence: TGCAGTGCTAGACCGACAGGGGGCCAAGAGACCCAGTACTTC.

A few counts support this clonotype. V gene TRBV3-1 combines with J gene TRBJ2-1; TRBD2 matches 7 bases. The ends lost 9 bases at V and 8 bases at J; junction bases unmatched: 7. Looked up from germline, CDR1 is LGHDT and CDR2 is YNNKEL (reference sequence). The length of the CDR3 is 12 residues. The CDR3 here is CASVGGEYEQFF. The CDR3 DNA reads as TGTGCCAGTGTTGGGGGGGAGTATGAGCAGTTCTTC.

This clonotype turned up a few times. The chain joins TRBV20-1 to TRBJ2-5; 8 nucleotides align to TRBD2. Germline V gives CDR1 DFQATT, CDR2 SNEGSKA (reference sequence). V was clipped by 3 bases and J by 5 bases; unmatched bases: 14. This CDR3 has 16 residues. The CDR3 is CSASSLAGGSKETQYF. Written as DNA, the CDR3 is TGCAGTGCTAGCAGTCTAGCGGGTGGATCAAAGGAGACCCAGTACTTC.

CDR3 bases: TGCAGTGCTAGAGTCCCTCCGCGGGAGAAAAAGGAGCAGTACTTC. Its translation is CSARVPPREKKEQYF. The chain employs TRBV20-1 and TRBJ2-7; the match to TRBD2 covers 7 bases. CDR3 length equals 15 residues. CDR1 and CDR2 (germline): DFQATT, SNEGSKA (reference sequence). J gave up 7 bases and V 1 base, and 13 bases lay outside the gene matches.

CDR3 sequence: CASSYSDGGLDGIEQYF. The CDR3 nucleotides are TGTGCCAGCAGTTACTCGGACGGGGGACTTGATGGGATCGAGCAGTACTTC. The chain has TRBV6-6 and TRBJ2-5; tentatively, D is TRBD2 (6 bases). The end of the DNA fits TRBJ2-7 better, so the J call may be wrong. Germline V gene sequence: CDR1 MNHNY, CDR2 SVGAGI (reference sequence). This CDR3 has 17 amino acids.

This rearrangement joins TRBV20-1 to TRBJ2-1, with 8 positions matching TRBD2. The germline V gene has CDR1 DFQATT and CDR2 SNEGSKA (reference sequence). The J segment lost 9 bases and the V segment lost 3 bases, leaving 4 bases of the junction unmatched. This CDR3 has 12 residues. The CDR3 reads CSASGRALEQFF. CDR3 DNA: TGCAGTGCTAGCGGGAGGGCCCTTGAGCAGTTCTTC.